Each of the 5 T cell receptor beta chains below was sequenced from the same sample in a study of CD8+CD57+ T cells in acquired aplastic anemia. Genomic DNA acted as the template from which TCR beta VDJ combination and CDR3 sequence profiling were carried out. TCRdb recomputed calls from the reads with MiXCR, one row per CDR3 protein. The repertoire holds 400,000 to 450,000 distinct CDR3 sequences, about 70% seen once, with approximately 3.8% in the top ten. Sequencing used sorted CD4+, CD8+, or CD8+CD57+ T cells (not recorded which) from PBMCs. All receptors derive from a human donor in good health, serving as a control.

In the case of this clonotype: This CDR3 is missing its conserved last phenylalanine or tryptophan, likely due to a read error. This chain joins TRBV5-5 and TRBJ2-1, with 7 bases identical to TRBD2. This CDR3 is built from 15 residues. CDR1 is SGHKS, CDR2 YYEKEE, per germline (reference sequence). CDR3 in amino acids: CATSVQQRDYNEQFL. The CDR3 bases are TGTGCCACCAGCGTACAGCAGCGGGACTACAATGAGCAGTTCCTC.

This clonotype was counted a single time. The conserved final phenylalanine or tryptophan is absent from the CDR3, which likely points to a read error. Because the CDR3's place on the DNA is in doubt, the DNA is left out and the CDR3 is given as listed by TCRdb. The CDR3 sequence: CASSTRLGTYDQY. The chain carries TRBV7-6 and TRBJ1-6; the table calls TRBD1, which could not be checked here. Germline CDR1 reads SGHVS; CDR2 reads FNYEAQ. The CDR3 has 13 residues if both end residues are counted.

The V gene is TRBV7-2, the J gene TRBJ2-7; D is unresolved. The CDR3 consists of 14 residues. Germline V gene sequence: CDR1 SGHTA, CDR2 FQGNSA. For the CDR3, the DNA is TGTGCCAGCAGCTTAACGCAAGGCACTGAAGCGTTCTTTGTC. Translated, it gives CASSLTQGTEAFFV.

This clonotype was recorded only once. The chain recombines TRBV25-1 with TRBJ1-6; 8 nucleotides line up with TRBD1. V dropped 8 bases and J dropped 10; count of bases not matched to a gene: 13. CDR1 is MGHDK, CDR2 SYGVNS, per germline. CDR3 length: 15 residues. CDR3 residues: CASQKNSGGRSPLHF. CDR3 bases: TGTGCCAGCCAAAAGAACTCAGGGGGCAGATCACCCCTCCACTTT.

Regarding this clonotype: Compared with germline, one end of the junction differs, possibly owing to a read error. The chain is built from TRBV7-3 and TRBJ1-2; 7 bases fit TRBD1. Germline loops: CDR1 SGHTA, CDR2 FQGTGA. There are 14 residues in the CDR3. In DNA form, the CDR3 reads TGTGCCAGCAGTGGACAGGAGGAAGGTTCACCCCTCCACTTC. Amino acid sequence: CASSGQEEGSPLHF.